The 25 T cell receptor beta chains below come from one sample, sequenced in a study of blood T cell repertoires in COVID-19 (dated by TCRdb to the early 2020s). Libraries were built with the immunoSEQ multiplex PCR assay. What TCRdb holds here is the immuneACCESS table cut down to in-frame rearrangements. Part of the clones is not present; checked against another copy, under half of the missing clones reflect an unresolved V gene, and the others are unexplained. This sample comprises 360,000 or so clones, about 90% of them detected only once. The ten most abundant clones make up 6.5% of the sample. The sequenced sample was peripheral blood. These receptors all stem from a man between 18 and 35 years old with active or convalescent COVID-19.

In DNA form, the CDR3 reads TGTGCCAGTAGTCCAGGGACTCTCATGGGCTACACCTTC. As protein: CASSPGTLMGYTF. The rearrangement links TRBV19 to TRBJ1-2, with D possibly matching TRBD1 (5 bases). The CDR3 consists of 13 residues. Trimming shortened V by 5 bases and J by 8 bases, and 15 bases separated the two germline ends. In germline, CDR1 is LNHDA, CDR2 SQIVND (reference sequence).

CDR3 in amino acids: CASSPSGRSHYGYTF. CDR3 nucleotide sequence: TGTGCCAGCAGCCCCTCCGGAAGGAGTCACTATGGCTACACCTTC. V usage is TRBV7-2 and J usage is TRBJ1-2, with D unresolved. V was cut by 5 bases and J by 3 bases, with 16 bases left in between. Germline CDR1 reads SGHTA; CDR2 reads FQGNSA. The CDR3 is 15 residues long. The full variable domain, in which reference TRBV7-2 and TRBJ1-2 provide the parts outside the CDR3, is GAGVSQSPSNKVTEKGKDVELRCDPISGHTALYWYRQSLGQGLEFLIYFQGNSAPDKSGLPSDRFSAERTGGSVSTLTIQRTQQEDSAVYLCASSPSGRSHYGYTFGSGTRLTVV.

V is TRBV28 and J is TRBJ2-7; 7 positions agree with TRBD1. Germline loops: CDR1 MDHEN, CDR2 SYDVKM. This CDR3 is 12 amino acids long. Trimming removed 5 bases from V and 4 bases from J; junction bases left unmatched: 2. The CDR3 DNA reads TGTGCCAGCAGTCTGACAGGGTACGAGCAGTACTTC. Translating gives CASSLTGYEQYF.

V gene TRBV4-3 combines with J gene TRBJ2-1; no clear D gene. Germline loops: CDR1 LGHNA, CDR2 YSLEER. Trimming took off 0 bases at V and 5 bases at J, with 8 bases between the two ends. The CDR3 contains 14 residues. For the CDR3, the DNA is TGCGCCAGCAGCCAAGATCAGTCCAACAATGAGCAGTTCTTC. Amino acids: CASSQDQSNNEQFF.

V and J are TRBV6-1 and TRBJ1-6; possibly TRBD1 for D (5 bases). Germline V gives CDR1 MNHNS, CDR2 SASEGT. V was shortened by 6 bases and J by 8 bases, with 14 bases between the two germline ends. The CDR3 consists of 14 residues. CDR3 region: CASRTISTDSPLHF. CDR3 DNA sequence: TGTGCCAGCAGAACCATCTCGACAGATTCACCCCTCCACTTT.

The chain carries TRBV4-1 and TRBJ2-1; TRBD2 matches 13 bases. The CDR3 covers 17 residues. Trimming at V came to 7 bases and at J to 6 bases, leaving 12 bases not matched to a gene. Germline V lookup: CDR1 MGHRA, CDR2 YSYEKL. In DNA form, the CDR3 reads TGCGCCAGCAATCCAACGGAGGGACTAGCGGGGTTCAATGAGCAGTTCTTC. This gives the protein CASNPTEGLAGFNEQFF.

A single count supports this clone. At one of its ends the junction is not consistent with the germline gene, which may arise from a read error. The gene calls are TRBV7-2 and TRBJ2-6; a possible D gene is TRBD1 (5 bases). Germline CDR1 reads SGHTA; CDR2 reads FQGNSA. This CDR3 is 19 amino acids long. The CDR3 loop is CASSLYVFNGRSGANVLTF. The CDR3 DNA is TGTGCCAGCAGCTTATACGTTTTCAATGGCCGCTCTGGGGCCAACGTGCTGACTTTC.

Only a few counts were recorded for this clone. The rearrangement joins TRBV5-5 to TRBJ1-4, with 8 bases lining up with TRBD1. Germline V gene lookup returns CDR1 SGHKS and CDR2 YYEKEE (reference sequence). Trimming at V came to 0 bases and at J to 4 bases, leaving 5 bases not matched to a gene. The CDR3 sequence is 16 residues long. CDR3 amino acids: CASSLVTGGGNEKLFF. The CDR3 DNA sequence: TGTGCCAGCAGCTTGGTTACAGGGGGAGGTAATGAAAAACTGTTTTTT. The whole variable domain, filled in from reference TRBV5-5 and TRBJ1-4, reads DAGVTQSPTHLIKTRGQQVTLRCSPISGHKSVSWYQQVLGQGPQFIFQYYEKEERGRGNFPDRFSARQFPNYSSELNVNALLLGDSALYLCASSLVTGGGNEKLFFGSGTQLSVL.

The J gene is TRBJ1-2, the V gene TRBV28, with D maybe TRBD1 (6 bases). V lost 8 bases to trimming and J lost 6 bases, with 16 bases between them. The V gene's germline CDR1 is MDHEN and CDR2 SYDVKM. The CDR3 covers 13 residues. The CDR3: CASHRTVWDGYTF. DNA of the CDR3: TGTGCCAGCCATAGGACAGTTTGGGATGGCTACACCTTC.

The gene calls are TRBV19 and TRBJ1-4, with D possibly matching TRBD1 (5 bases). The CDR3 totals 18 residues. V lost 1 base, J lost 0 bases, and 15 bases lay in between. Germline V gives CDR1 LNHDA, CDR2 SQIVND (reference sequence). This CDR3 reads CASSIAFGRAATNEKLFF. CDR3 nucleotide sequence: TGTGCCAGTAGTATAGCTTTCGGCAGGGCGGCAACTAATGAAAAACTGTTTTTT.

The rearrangement uses TRBV7-8 and TRBJ2-3; perhaps TRBD1 as D (5 bases). The CDR3 is 16 residues long. The V gene's germline CDR1 is SGHVS and CDR2 FQNEAQ. Trimming left V 5 bases short and J 4 bases short, with 19 bases between. The CDR3 loop reads CASSDAVRGKADTQYF. The CDR3 region has the DNA TGTGCCAGCAGCGACGCCGTAAGGGGCAAGGCAGATACGCAGTATTTT.

The genes are TRBV4-1 and TRBJ2-1; TRBD2 aligns across 8 bases. The CDR3 has 16 residues. In germline, CDR1 is MGHRA, CDR2 YSYEKL. Trimming at V came to 5 bases and at J to 4 bases, leaving 10 bases not matched to a gene. The CDR3 loop reads CASSLRGAGAYNEQFF. CDR3 nucleotides: TGCGCCAGCAGCTTGAGAGGAGCGGGGGCTTACAATGAGCAGTTCTTC.

This chain joins TRBV3-1 (or the pseudogene TRBV3-2) and TRBJ2-2; 7 bases map to TRBD2. The CDR3 loop spans 16 amino acids. Trimming cost V 4 bases and J 3 bases; bases outside gene matches: 8. The V gene's germline CDR1 is LGHDT and CDR2 YNNKEL (reference sequence). DNA for the CDR3: TGTGCCAGCAGCCTTTTCCGGGGGGAAGACACCGGGGAGCTGTTTTTT. This gives the protein CASSLFRGEDTGELFF.

The chain joins TRBV6-5 to TRBJ2-3, with 10 bases fitting TRBD2. Germline V gene sequence: CDR1 MNHEY, CDR2 SVGAGI. V was clipped by 2 bases and J by 2 bases; unmatched bases: 4. This CDR3 has 16 residues. The CDR3 sequence is CASSYPTSGSTDTQYF. CDR3 nucleotide sequence: TGTGCCAGCAGTTACCCGACTAGCGGGTCCACAGATACGCAGTATTTT.

This clone was recorded a few times. J is TRBJ2-3 and V is TRBV11-2; D is perhaps TRBD1 (6 bases). The CDR3 is 13 residues long. Looked up from germline, CDR1 is SGHAT and CDR2 is FQNNGV. The germline V and J ends were trimmed by 5 bases and 3 bases, with 9 bases remaining between them. The CDR3 region is CASSPDRTDTQYF. As DNA, the CDR3 is TGTGCCAGCAGCCCGGACAGAACAGATACGCAGTATTTT. Based on the CDR3 plus reference TRBV11-2 and TRBJ2-3, the full variable domain is EAGVAQSPRYKIIEKRQSVAFWCNPISGHATLYWYQQILGQGPKLLIQFQNNGVVDDSQLPKDRFSAERLKGVDSTLKIQPAKLEDSAVYLCASSPDRTDTQYFGPGTRLTVL.

This clone was observed a single time. The V and J genes are TRBV19 and TRBJ2-1, with D hard to call. CDR1 LNHDA and CDR2 SQIVND come from the germline V gene (reference sequence). This CDR3 is built from 16 residues. V was trimmed by 2 bases and J by 5 bases, leaving 16 bases between them. For the CDR3, the DNA is TGTGCCAGTAGTATATCCCTAACCCACTTCAACAATGAGCAGTTCTTC. As protein: CASSISLTHFNNEQFF.

This clone was seen a few times. This chain uses TRBV15 with TRBJ1-5, with 8 bases aligning to TRBD1. This CDR3 is 16 amino acids long. The germline gives CDR1 LNHNV, CDR2 YYDKDF (reference sequence). Trimming cost V 5 bases and J 3 bases; bases outside gene matches: 9. This chain's CDR3 is CATSRPGQEYNQPQHF. The CDR3 nucleotides are TGTGCCACCAGCCGACCGGGACAGGAATACAATCAGCCCCAGCATTTT.

The chain has TRBV7-2 and TRBJ1-2; 7 bases line up with TRBD1. Germline values: CDR1 SGHTA, CDR2 FQGNSA. The CDR3 has 13 amino acids. V lost 2 bases and J lost 5; bases outside the gene matches: 2. Here the CDR3 reads CASSLNRGYGYTF. DNA of the CDR3: TGTGCCAGCAGCTTAAACAGGGGATATGGCTACACCTTC.

The chain uses TRBV11-1 and TRBJ2-4, with 9 bases lining up with TRBD1. In germline, CDR1 is SGHAT, CDR2 FQDESV (reference sequence). This CDR3 has 16 amino acids. J lost 3 bases, V lost 5 bases, and 8 bases had no gene match. CDR3 in DNA: TGTGCCAGCAGCAAAGGGACAGGGAAACTCAAAAACATTCAGTACTTC. Translating it yields CASSKGTGKLKNIQYF. The full variable domain, rest sourced from reference TRBV11-1 and TRBJ2-4, is EAEVAQSPRYKITEKSQAVAFWCDPISGHATLYWYRQILGQGPELLVQFQDESVVDDSQLPKDRFSAERLKGVDSTLKIQPAELGDSAMYLCASSKGTGKLKNIQYFGAGTRLSVL.

The chain links TRBV5-6 to TRBJ2-5; 9 nucleotides line up with TRBD2. The CDR3 consists of 17 residues. Per germline, CDR1 SGHDT and CDR2 YYEEEE. The junction had 15 bases not matched to a gene; V was cut back by 4 bases and J by 5 bases. The CDR3 DNA reads as TGTGCCAGCAGCCGATCCAATGGCGGGAGGGGGGTCGAGACCCAGTACTTC. This translates into CASSRSNGGRGVETQYF.

The table lists this clone with a count of one. This chain connects TRBV5-1 to TRBJ2-3, with TRBD2 identical over 9 bases. CDR1 is SGHRS and CDR2 is YFSETQ in the germline V gene. The CDR3 sequence is 20 residues long. J lost 2 bases, V lost 5 bases, and 21 bases had no gene match. Here the CDR3 reads CASRTSGRILQPRNTDTQYF. The CDR3 nucleotides are TGCGCCAGCAGAACTAGCGGGCGGATCCTTCAGCCTAGGAACACAGATACGCAGTATTTT.

This rearrangement joins TRBV3-1 (or the pseudogene TRBV3-2) to TRBJ1-5; tentative D call: TRBD1 (6 bases). The V end was cut by 4 bases, the J end by 1 base, with 11 bases between. The CDR3 contains 15 residues. Germline CDR1 LGHDT, CDR2 YNNKEL (reference sequence). The CDR3 loop reads CASSPGQRSNQPQHF. CDR3 bases: TGTGCCAGCAGCCCTGGACAGCGAAGCAATCAGCCCCAGCATTTT.

The genes are TRBV5-5 and TRBJ2-7; D perhaps matches TRBD1 (5 bases). CDR3 length equals 14 residues. Germline loops: CDR1 SGHKS, CDR2 YYEKEE (reference sequence). V was shortened by 4 bases and J by 1 base, with 12 bases between the two germline ends. CDR3 in amino acids: CASSQTRVSYEQYF. CDR3 in DNA: TGTGCCAGCAGCCAGACCAGGGTGTCCTACGAGCAGTACTTC.

The chain joins TRBV5-5 to TRBJ2-1; 8 bases agree with TRBD1. The CDR3 length is 15 residues. V trimming: 0 bases; J trimming: 6 bases; junction bases outside the gene matches: 5. Germline assignment: CDR1 SGHKS and CDR2 YYEKEE (reference sequence). The CDR3 nucleotides are TGTGCCAGCAGCTTGGGTCAGGGGGCTACCAATGAGCAGTTCTTC. Its translation is CASSLGQGATNEQFF. The whole variable domain, filled in from reference TRBV5-5 and TRBJ2-1, reads DAGVTQSPTHLIKTRGQQVTLRCSPISGHKSVSWYQQVLGQGPQFIFQYYEKEERGRGNFPDRFSARQFPNYSSELNVNALLLGDSALYLCASSLGQGATNEQFFGPGTRLTVL.

In regard to this clone: Other DNA sequences in the same sample also yield this CDR3. The V call is TRBV27, the J call TRBJ2-7, with 7 bases lining up with TRBD1. The CDR3 spans 13 residues. Germline CDR1 reads MNHEY; CDR2 reads SMNVEV (reference sequence). Trimming at V came to 3 bases and at J to 2 bases, leaving 1 base not matched to a gene. The CDR3 here is CASSFGTAYEQYF. The DNA for the CDR3 is TGTGCCAGCAGTTTTGGGACAGCCTACGAGCAGTACTTC.